This T cell receptor (beta chain) derives from a study of beta chain features in type 1 diabetes. Study results and caveats: The similarity of naive, central memory and Treg TCRB repertoires appeared greater among patients than among healthy donors. More deletions and fewer insertions at VDJ junctions were seen in type 1 diabetes patients.

Every participating donor gave one draw, a heparinised blood sample averaging approximately 110 mL. V was clipped by 7 bases and J by 3 bases; unmatched bases: 3. The CDR3 runs to 12 residues. In germline, CDR1 is MNHEY, CDR2 SMNVEV (reference sequence). Of note for this clone: Its antigen is still unknown.

TCRB transcripts that were expressed got sequenced, as all of the isolated RNA had been reverse transcribed. Assay used: immunoSEQ multiplex PCR; TCRdb lists only in-frame clones, some missing. The data show 150,000 or so clones, about a tenth seen once. The sequence was obtained from a woman in her thirties or forties in good health. The sample comprised central memory CD4+ T cells from blood. V gene TRBV27 combines with J gene TRBJ2-7; TRBD1 agrees at 7 bases. The CDR3 DNA reads as TGTGCCAGCACTGACAGGGACTACGAGCAGTACTTC. The encoded protein is CASTDRDYEQYF.